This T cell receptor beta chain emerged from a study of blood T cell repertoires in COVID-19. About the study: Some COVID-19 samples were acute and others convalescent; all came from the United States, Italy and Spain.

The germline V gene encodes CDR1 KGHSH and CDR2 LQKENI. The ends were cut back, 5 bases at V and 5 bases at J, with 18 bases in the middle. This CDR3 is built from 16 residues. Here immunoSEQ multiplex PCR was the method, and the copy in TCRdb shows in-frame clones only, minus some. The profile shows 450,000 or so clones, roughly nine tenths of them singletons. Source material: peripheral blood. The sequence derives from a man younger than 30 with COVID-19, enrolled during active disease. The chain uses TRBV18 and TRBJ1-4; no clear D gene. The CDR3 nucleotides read TGTGCCAGCTCAGTACCGCGGGGTGCGGGGAATGAAAAACTGTTTTTT. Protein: CASSVPRGAGNEKLFF.